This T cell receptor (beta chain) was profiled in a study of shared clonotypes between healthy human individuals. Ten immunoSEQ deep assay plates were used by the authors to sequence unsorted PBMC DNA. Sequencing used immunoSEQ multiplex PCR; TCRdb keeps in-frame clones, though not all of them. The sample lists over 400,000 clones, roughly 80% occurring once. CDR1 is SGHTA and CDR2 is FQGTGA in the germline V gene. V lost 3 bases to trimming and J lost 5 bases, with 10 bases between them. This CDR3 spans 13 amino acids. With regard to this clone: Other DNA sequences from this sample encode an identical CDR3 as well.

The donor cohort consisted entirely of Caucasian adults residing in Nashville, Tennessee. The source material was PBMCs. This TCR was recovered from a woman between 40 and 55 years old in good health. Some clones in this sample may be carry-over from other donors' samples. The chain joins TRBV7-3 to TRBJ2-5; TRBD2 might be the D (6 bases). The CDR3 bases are TGTGCCAGCAGCTTGGGGGGTCAGGAGACCCAGTACTTC. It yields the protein CASSLGGQETQYF.